The text below deals with one T cell receptor (beta chain). Its matching antigen is unknown. Vbeta (60) and Jbeta (13) primers were used in the PCR. Some clones are missing from TCRdb's copy, which holds only in-frame ones; the method was immunoSEQ multiplex PCR. The sample holds 150,000 to 200,000 clones; around 78% are singletons and the top ten take under 2%. The sample originates from a study of cytomegalovirus exposure and HLA in healthy donors. Study-level findings and limits: Earlier results showed most TCR beta V segments being productive about 87% or about 30% of the time.

This CDR3 spans 13 amino acids. Germline values: CDR1 SGHDT, CDR2 YYEEEE. The ends were cut back, 4 bases at V and 0 bases at J, with 8 bases in the middle. The source of this sequence is a man aged 35-49 years in good health and CMV-seronegative. Sequences were obtained from PBMCs. This sequence joins TRBV5-6 and TRBJ2-7, with D possibly being TRBD2 (5 bases). The CDR3 sequence: CASSLEGSYEQYF. The CDR3 coding sequence is TGTGCCAGCAGCCTTGAGGGCTCCTACGAGCAGTACTTC.